These T cell receptor beta chains were read from a single sample in a study of CD8 T cells in ankylosing spondylitis. TCRdb passed the 5' RACE reads through MiXCR, listing each CDR3 protein once. The top ten hold roughly 9.1% of the sample, which has 300,000 to 400,000 distinct CDR3 sequences, roughly 12% seen once. The sample comprised blood, either unsorted or a sorted T cell fraction (not recorded which). The origin of the receptors is a female donor with ankylosing spondylitis or in good health (not recorded which). Both conserved end residues are part of each CDR3. Fields, in order: J gene, D gene, V gene, clone size, CDR3 protein, CDR3 DNA. The D gene is left open where the match is weak. A row's size may be missing; if present it is once, few, many or a size class.

TRBJ1-5	-	TRBV6-1	many	CASRARPTTNQPQHF	TGTGCCAGCCGAGCCAGGCCTACGACCAATCAGCCCCAGCATTTT
TRBJ2-5	-	TRBV20-1	many	CSASSEPETQYF	TGCAGTGCTAGTAGCGAACCAGAGACCCAGTACTTC
TRBJ2-3	-	TRBV7-2	-	CASSSGGPLTDTQYF	TGTGCCAGCAGCTCGGGGGGCCCTCTCACAGATACGCAGTATTTT
TRBJ1-5	-	TRBV20-1	many	CSGRQPGGPQHF	TGCAGTGGCCGACAGCCCGGCGGGCCCCAGCATTTT
TRBJ2-3	TRBD2	TRBV28	many	CASSFAGGADTQYF	TGTGCCAGCAGTTTCGCGGGGGGGGCAGATACGCAGTATTTT
TRBJ2-2	TRBD1	TRBV12-3/TRBV12-4	few	CASQKSGTGSTGELFF	TGTGCCAGCCAGAAATCCGGGACAGGGTCTACCGGGGAGCTGTTTTTT
TRBJ2-1	TRBD2	TRBV20-1	many	CSANSKLAGYYNEQFF	TGCAGTGCTAACTCCAAACTAGCGGGGTATTACAATGAGCAGTTCTTC
TRBJ1-2	-	TRBV27	few	CASSLNVGDLPRDGYTF	TGTGCCAGCAGTTTAAATGTCGGGGACCTCCCGCGTGATGGCTACACCTTC
TRBJ2-1	TRBD2	TRBV2	few	CASNRLAGVYNEQFF	TGTGCCAGCAATCGACTAGCGGGAGTGTACAATGAGCAGTTCTTC
TRBJ2-7	-	TRBV10-3	once	CAISDYYEQYF	TGTGCCATCAGTGACTATTACGAGCAGTACTTC
TRBJ1-1	TRBD1	TRBV5-5	-	CASSLGFRGDTEAFF	TGTGCCAGCAGCCTGGGCTTCAGGGGGGATACTGAAGCTTTCTTT
TRBJ1-1	-	TRBV5-5	many	CASTQNTEAFF	TGTGCCAGCACCCAGAACACTGAAGCTTTCTTT
TRBJ2-4	TRBD1	TRBV7-9	few	CASSGPPGQGGFIQYF	TGTGCCAGCAGCGGCCCCCCCGGACAGGGGGGTTTCATTCAGTACTTC
TRBJ2-6	-	TRBV30	many	CAWKGYGANVLTF	TGTGCCTGGAAAGGTTACGGGGCCAACGTCCTGACTTTC
TRBJ2-2	-	TRBV20-1	many	CSAKVGLINTGELFF	TGCAGTGCTAAGGTCGGACTGATAAACACCGGGGAGCTGTTTTTT
TRBJ2-7	TRBD1	TRBV10-3	many	CAIRGTDHGTTAYEQYF	TGTGCCATCAGAGGGACAGACCACGGGACCACTGCCTACGAGCAGTACTTC
TRBJ2-3	-	TRBV12-3/TRBV12-4	many	CASRLSSTDTQYF	TGTGCCAGCAGATTGTCCAGCACAGATACGCAGTATTTT
TRBJ1-6	-	TRBV7-9	many	CAGRLGAENSPLHF	TGTGCCGGTCGACTGGGGGCAGAGAATTCACCCCTCCACTTT
TRBJ2-7	-	TRBV28	many	CASSRQFEQYF	TGTGCCAGCAGCCGACAGTTCGAGCAGTACTTC
TRBJ2-7	-	TRBV2	many	CASIKSYEQYF	TGTGCCAGCATCAAATCCTACGAGCAGTACTTC
TRBJ2-2	-	TRBV2	-	CASSGQGSPGELFF	TGTGCCAGCAGTGGTCAGGGGAGCCCCGGGGAGCTGTTTTTT
TRBJ1-5	-	TRBV20-1	many	CSARDDGNQPQHF	TGCAGTGCTCGAGATGACGGCAATCAGCCCCAGCATTTT
TRBJ2-3	TRBD2	TRBV5-1	-	CASSSLAGGLTDTQYF	TGCGCCAGCAGCTCATTAGCGGGGGGCCTCACAGATACGCAGTATTTT
TRBJ2-1	-	TRBV6-2/TRBV6-3	few	CASSYPRAPGFNEQFF	TGTGCCAGCAGTTACCCCAGGGCCCCGGGTTTCAATGAGCAGTTCTTC
TRBJ2-3	-	TRBV5-4	many	CASSRSWDTQYF	TGTGCCAGCAGCCGGAGCTGGGATACGCAGTATTTT
TRBJ1-1	-	TRBV20-1	many	CSAAGAGNLNTEAFF	TGCAGTGCTGCCGGGGCAGGGAATTTGAACACTGAAGCTTTCTTT
TRBJ2-5	-	TRBV28	many	CASMRGRQETQYF	TGTGCCAGCATGCGGGGGCGCCAAGAGACCCAGTACTTC
TRBJ1-2	TRBD1	TRBV20-1	many	CSARSWTGVGYGYTF	TGCAGTGCTAGATCGTGGACAGGGGTTGGCTATGGCTACACCTTC
TRBJ1-1	TRBD1	TRBV7-2	many	CASSRRTGLEAFF	TGTGCCAGCAGCCGGAGGACAGGGTTGGAAGCTTTCTTT
TRBJ2-2	-	TRBV5-1	few	CASSPQQNTGELFF	TGCGCCAGCAGCCCACAGCAGAACACCGGGGAGCTGTTTTTT
TRBJ2-3	TRBD2	TRBV7-9	-	CASSSRLAGRLDTQYF	TGTGCCAGCAGCTCCCGACTAGCGGGGAGGCTCGATACGCAGTATTTT
TRBJ2-7	-	TRBV20-1	-	CSARDFRQDDEQYF	TGCAGTGCTAGAGATTTCCGACAGGACGACGAGCAGTACTTC
TRBJ2-5	-	TRBV20-1	few	CSASNVGGPETQYF	TGCAGTGCTAGTAATGTAGGAGGACCGGAGACCCAGTACTTC
TRBJ2-1	TRBD1	TRBV12-5	many	CASGPGQGLDEQFF	TGTGCTAGTGGTCCGGGACAGGGGCTCGATGAGCAGTTCTTC
TRBJ2-7	-	TRBV27	-	CASSFSGTYSYEQYF	TGTGCCAGCAGTTTCTCCGGGACTTACTCTTACGAGCAGTACTTC
TRBJ2-7	-	TRBV6-1	-	CASSDQGRTYEQYF	TGTGCCAGCAGTGATCAGGGCAGAACCTACGAGCAGTACTTC
TRBJ2-2	-	TRBV7-2	many	CASTPDRTGELFF	TGTGCCAGCACCCCCGACAGAACCGGGGAGCTGTTTTTT